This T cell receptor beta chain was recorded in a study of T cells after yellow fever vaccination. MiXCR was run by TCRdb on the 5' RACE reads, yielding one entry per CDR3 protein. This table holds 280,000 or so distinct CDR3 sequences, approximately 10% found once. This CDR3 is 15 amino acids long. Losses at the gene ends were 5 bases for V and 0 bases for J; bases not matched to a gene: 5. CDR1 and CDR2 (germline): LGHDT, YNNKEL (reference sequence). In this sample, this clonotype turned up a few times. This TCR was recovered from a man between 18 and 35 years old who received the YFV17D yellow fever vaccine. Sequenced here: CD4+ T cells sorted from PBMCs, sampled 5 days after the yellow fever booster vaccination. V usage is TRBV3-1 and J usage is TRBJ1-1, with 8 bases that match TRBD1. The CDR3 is CASSAQGVMNTEAFF. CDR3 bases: TGTGCCAGCAGCGCACAGGGGGTTATGAACACTGAAGCTTTCTTT.